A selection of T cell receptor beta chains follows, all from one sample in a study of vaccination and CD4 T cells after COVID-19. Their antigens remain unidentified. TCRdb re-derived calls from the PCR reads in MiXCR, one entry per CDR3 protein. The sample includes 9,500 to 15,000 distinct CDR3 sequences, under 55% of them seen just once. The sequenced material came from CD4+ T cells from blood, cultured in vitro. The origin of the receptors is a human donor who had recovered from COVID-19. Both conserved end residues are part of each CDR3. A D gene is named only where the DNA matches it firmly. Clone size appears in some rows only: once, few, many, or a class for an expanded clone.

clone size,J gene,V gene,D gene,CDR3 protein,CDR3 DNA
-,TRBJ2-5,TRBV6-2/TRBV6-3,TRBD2,CASRRLAGDLETQYF,TGTGCCAGCAGAAGACTAGCGGGTGATTTAGAGACCCAGTACTTC
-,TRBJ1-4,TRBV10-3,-,CAISEEGTKLFF,TGTGCCATCAGTGAAGAGGGTACGAAACTGTTTTTT
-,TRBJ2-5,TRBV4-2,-,CASSQDSEGLIGGGPRETQYF,TGTGCCAGCAGCCAAGATAGCGAGGGTCTCATAGGAGGGGGCCCTCGGGAGACCCAGTACTTC
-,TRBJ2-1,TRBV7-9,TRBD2,CASSLLGGSYNEQFF,TGTGCCAGCAGCTTACTGGGAGGGAGCTACAATGAGCAGTTCTTC
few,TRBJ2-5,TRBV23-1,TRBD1,CASSQSTRQGGETQYF,TGCGCCAGCAGTCAATCCACCCGACAGGGCGGGGAGACCCAGTACTTC
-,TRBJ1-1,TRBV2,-,CASTDSPIEAFF,TGTGCCAGCACCGACAGTCCCATTGAAGCTTTCTTT
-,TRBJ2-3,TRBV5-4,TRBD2,CASSLRREGDTQYF,TGTGCCAGCAGCTTACGACGGGAGGGGGATACGCAGTATTTT
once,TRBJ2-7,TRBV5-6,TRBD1,CASTDRVAYEQYF,TGTGCCAGCACGGACAGGGTAGCCTACGAGCAGTACTTC
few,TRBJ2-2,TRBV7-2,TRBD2,CASSLNPSGRMRTGELFF,TGTGCCAGCAGCTTAAATCCTAGCGGGAGAATGAGGACCGGGGAGCTGTTTTTT
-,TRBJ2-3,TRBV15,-,CATSSQLGGRPDTQYF,TGTGCCACCAGCAGCCAACTAGGCGGAAGACCAGATACGCAGTATTTT
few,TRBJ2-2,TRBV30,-,CAWSIGDTPSGELFF,TGTGCCTGGAGTATCGGTGATACCCCCTCCGGGGAGCTGTTTTTT
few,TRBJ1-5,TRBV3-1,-,CASSQAPGQPQHF,TGTGCCAGCAGCCAAGCACCGGGACAGCCCCAGCATTTT
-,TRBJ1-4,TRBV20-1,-,CSASHENEKLFF,TGCAGTGCTAGTCACGAAAATGAAAAACTGTTTTTT
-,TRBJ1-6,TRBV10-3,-,CAISESGGSRASSRNSPLHF,TGTGCCATCAGTGAGTCGGGAGGATCCAGGGCTAGTAGTCGTAATTCACCCCTCCACTTT
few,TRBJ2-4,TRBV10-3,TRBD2,CAISGRGAKNIQYF,TGTGCCATCAGCGGGAGGGGGGCCAAAAACATTCAGTACTTC
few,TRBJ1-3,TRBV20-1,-,CSARKRGVPGNTIYF,TGCAGTGCTCGCAAGAGGGGGGTCCCTGGAAACACCATATATTTT
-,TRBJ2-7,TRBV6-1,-,CASSDPSQLSYEQYF,TGTGCCAGCAGTGATCCGTCACAGCTCTCCTACGAGCAGTACTTC
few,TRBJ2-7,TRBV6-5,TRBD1,CASSYGGQYSTYEQYF,TGTGCCAGCAGTTACGGGGGACAGTATTCGACCTACGAGCAGTACTTC
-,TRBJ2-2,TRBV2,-,CASRWGIWDTGELFF,TGTGCCAGCAGATGGGGGATTTGGGACACCGGGGAGCTGTTTTTT
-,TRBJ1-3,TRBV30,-,CAWSPLGNTIYF,TGTGCCTGGAGTCCGCTGGGGAACACCATATATTTT
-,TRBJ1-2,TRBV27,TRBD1,CASSGQGYGYTF,TGTGCCAGCAGCGGACAGGGCTATGGCTACACCTTC
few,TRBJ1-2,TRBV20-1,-,CSARPQGWANYGYTF,TGCAGTGCTAGACCTCAGGGCTGGGCTAACTATGGCTACACCTTC
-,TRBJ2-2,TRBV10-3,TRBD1,CAIRGQDTGELFF,TGTGCCATCAGAGGACAGGACACCGGGGAGCTGTTTTTT
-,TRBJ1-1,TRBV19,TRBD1,CASSLGGLGTEAFF,TGTGCCAGTAGTCTAGGGGGCCTGGGCACTGAAGCTTTCTTT
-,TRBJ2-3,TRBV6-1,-,CASRTGQSTDTQYF,TGTGCCAGCAGAACGGGACAAAGCACAGATACGCAGTATTTT
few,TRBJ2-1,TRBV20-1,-,CSARDLGRVTEQFF,TGCAGTGCTAGAGATCTCGGCAGGGTGACTGAGCAGTTCTTC
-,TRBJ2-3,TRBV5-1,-,CASSLKVSDTQYF,TGCGCCAGCAGCTTGAAAGTATCAGATACGCAGTATTTT
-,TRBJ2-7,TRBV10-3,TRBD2,CASSGLAGGIGEQYF,TGTGCCAGCTCCGGACTAGCGGGAGGGATAGGCGAGCAGTACTTC
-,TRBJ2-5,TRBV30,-,CAWSVGWGETQYF,TGTGCCTGGAGTGTAGGATGGGGGGAGACCCAGTACTTC
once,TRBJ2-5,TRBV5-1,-,CASSLSTGQETQYF,TGCGCCAGCAGCTTGAGTACTGGCCAAGAGACCCAGTACTTC
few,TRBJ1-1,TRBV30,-,CAKGRGNTEAFF,TGTGCCAAGGGCAGGGGGAACACTGAAGCTTTCTTT
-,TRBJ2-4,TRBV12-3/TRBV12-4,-,CASSRQLAENIQYF,TGTGCCAGCAGTCGACAGCTAGCCGAAAACATTCAGTACTTC
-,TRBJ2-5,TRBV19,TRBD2,CASRTSGQETQYF,TGTGCCAGTCGGACTAGCGGGCAAGAGACCCAGTACTTC
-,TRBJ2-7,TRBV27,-,CASSPEGFYGQYF,TGTGCCAGCAGTCCCGAAGGGTTTTACGGGCAGTACTTC
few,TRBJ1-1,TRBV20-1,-,CSARGGVQREAFF,TGCAGTGCTAGGGGGGGGGTCCAGCGTGAAGCTTTCTTT
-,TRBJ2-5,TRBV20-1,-,CSARWQGSLYF,TGCAGTGCTAGGTGGCAGGGGAGTCTGTACTTC
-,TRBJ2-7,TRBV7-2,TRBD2,CASSWAVGSGQYEQYF,TGTGCCAGCAGCTGGGCGGTAGGTAGCGGGCAATACGAGCAGTACTTC
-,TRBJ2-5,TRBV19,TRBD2,CASSILAGGIETQYF,TGTGCCAGTAGTATCCTAGCGGGAGGAATTGAGACCCAGTACTTC
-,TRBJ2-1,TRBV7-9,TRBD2,CASSFGREVSNEQFF,TGTGCCAGCAGCTTTGGGCGGGAGGTGAGCAATGAGCAGTTCTTC
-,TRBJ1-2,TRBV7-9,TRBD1,CASSLDGRGLYGYTF,TGTGCCAGCAGCTTAGACGGCAGGGGGCTATATGGCTACACCTTC
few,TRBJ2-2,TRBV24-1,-,CATSARVNTGELFF,TGTGCCACCAGTGCCCGGGTGAACACCGGGGAGCTGTTTTTT
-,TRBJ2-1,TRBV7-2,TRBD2,CASSPRETSGRNEQFF,TGTGCCAGCAGCCCCCGGGAAACTAGCGGGAGAAATGAGCAGTTCTTC
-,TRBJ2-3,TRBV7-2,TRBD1,CASSLVGQGTDTQYF,TGTGCCAGCAGCTTAGTTGGACAGGGGACAGATACGCAGTATTTT
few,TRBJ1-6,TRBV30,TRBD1,CAWSVKGASPLHF,TGTGCCTGGAGTGTAAAGGGGGCATCACCCCTCCACTTT
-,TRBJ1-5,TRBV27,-,CASSTPGQPQHF,TGTGCCAGCAGTACCCCGGGTCAGCCCCAGCATTTT
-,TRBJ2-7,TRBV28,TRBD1,CASSLGLDRQGGYEQYF,TGTGCCAGCAGTTTAGGGTTGGACCGACAGGGGGGCTACGAGCAGTACTTC
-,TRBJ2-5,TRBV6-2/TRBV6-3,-,CASRVSGQETQYF,TGTGCCAGCCGCGTCTCGGGCCAAGAGACCCAGTACTTC
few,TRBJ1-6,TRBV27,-,CASSFGPIYSPLHF,TGTGCCAGCAGTTTCGGACCAATCTATTCACCCCTCCACTTT
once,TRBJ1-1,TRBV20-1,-,CSARAPGGRTEAFF,TGCAGTGCTAGAGCCCCGGGGGGTCGCACTGAAGCTTTCTTT